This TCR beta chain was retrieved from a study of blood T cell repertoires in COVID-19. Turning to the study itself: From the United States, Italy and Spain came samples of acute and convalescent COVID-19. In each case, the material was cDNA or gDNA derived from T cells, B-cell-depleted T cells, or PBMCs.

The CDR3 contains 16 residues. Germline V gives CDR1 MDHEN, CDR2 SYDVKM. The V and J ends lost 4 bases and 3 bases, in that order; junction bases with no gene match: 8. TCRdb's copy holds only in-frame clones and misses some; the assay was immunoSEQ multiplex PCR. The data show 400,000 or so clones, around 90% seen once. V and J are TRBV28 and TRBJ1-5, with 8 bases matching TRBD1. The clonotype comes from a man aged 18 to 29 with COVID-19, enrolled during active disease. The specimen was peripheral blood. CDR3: CASSSGGQVLNQPQHF. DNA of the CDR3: TGTGCCAGCAGTTCCGGGGGACAGGTCCTCAATCAGCCCCAGCATTTT.